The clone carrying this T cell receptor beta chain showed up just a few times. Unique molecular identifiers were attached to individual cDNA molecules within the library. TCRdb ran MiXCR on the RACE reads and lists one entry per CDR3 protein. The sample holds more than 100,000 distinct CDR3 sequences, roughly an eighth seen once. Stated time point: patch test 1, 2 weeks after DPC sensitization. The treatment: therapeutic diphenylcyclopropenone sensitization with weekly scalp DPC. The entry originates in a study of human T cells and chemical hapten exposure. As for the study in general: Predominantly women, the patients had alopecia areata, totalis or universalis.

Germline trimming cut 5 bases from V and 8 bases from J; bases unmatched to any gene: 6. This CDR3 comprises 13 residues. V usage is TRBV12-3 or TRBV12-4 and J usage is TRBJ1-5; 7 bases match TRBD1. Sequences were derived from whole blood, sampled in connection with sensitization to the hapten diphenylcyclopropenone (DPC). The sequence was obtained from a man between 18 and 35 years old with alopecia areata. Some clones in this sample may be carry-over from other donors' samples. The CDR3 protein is CASSQGQSEPQHF. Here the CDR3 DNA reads TGTGCCAGCAGTCAGGGACAGAGCGAGCCCCAGCATTTT.